One sample yielded the 14 T cell receptor beta chains listed below, sequenced in a study of blood T cell repertoires in COVID-19. TCRdb's table, derived via immunoSEQ multiplex PCR, lists solely in-frame clones and lacks some. This sample carries over 100,000 clones, more than 75% of them seen once, and the ten largest clones take about 1.3%. Sequences were obtained from peripheral blood. These receptors were taken from a middle-aged man with acute or convalescent COVID-19.

The gene calls are TRBV7-2 and TRBJ1-1; D gene unclear. The CDR3 is 14 residues long. V dropped 5 bases and J dropped 5 bases, with 15 bases sitting between them. CDR1 is SGHTA, CDR2 FQGNSA, per germline. In DNA form, the CDR3 reads TGTGCCAGCAGCCCTGGGCGTTGGAGGACTGAAGCTTTCTTT. This codes for CASSPGRWRTEAFF.

The V call is TRBV7-8, the J call TRBJ1-5; tentative D call: TRBD1 (5 bases). This CDR3 comprises 14 residues. The V end was cut by 5 bases, the J end by 6 bases, with 14 bases between. Germline V gene sequence: CDR1 SGHVS, CDR2 FQNEAQ. The CDR3: CASSPRLGGQPQHF. Here the CDR3 DNA reads TGTGCCAGCAGCCCGAGGTTGGGGGGTCAGCCCCAGCATTTT.

The chain carries TRBV14 and TRBJ2-7, with a weak D call TRBD2 (6 bases). The CDR3 has 13 amino acids. Trimming removed 1 base at V and 4 bases at J, with 8 bases between. Germline loops: CDR1 SGHDN, CDR2 FVKESK. CDR3 DNA: TGTGCCAGCAGCCAAGCAGGAGGGTACGAGCAGTACTTC. Its translation is CASSQAGGYEQYF.

J is TRBJ2-2 and V is TRBV18; TRBD1 might be the D (5 bases). The V and J ends lost 0 bases and 0 bases respectively, with 8 bases between them. CDR1 is KGHSH and CDR2 is LQKENI in the germline V gene. This CDR3 has 16 residues. The CDR3 protein is CASSPPQGANTGELFF. Written as DNA, the CDR3 is TGTGCCAGCTCACCACCCCAGGGTGCGAACACCGGGGAGCTGTTTTTT.

The chain joins TRBV5-1 to TRBJ2-7; 8 bases line up with TRBD2. The CDR3 contains 17 residues. From germline, CDR1 is SGHRS and CDR2 YFSETQ. V lost 1 base and J lost 1; bases outside the gene matches: 10. CDR3 nucleotide sequence: TGCGCCAGCAGCTTGCTCCCCTGGTTAGCGGGGTCCTACGAGCAGTACTTC. Encoded protein: CASSLLPWLAGSYEQYF.

J is TRBJ2-5 and V is TRBV7-2; 10 positions agree with TRBD2. V lost 5 bases, J lost 0 bases, and 12 bases stayed unmatched. Per the germline V gene, CDR1 is SGHTA and CDR2 is FQGNSA. CDR3 length equals 18 residues. CDR3 in amino acids: CASSPQILAGQYQETQYF. The CDR3 DNA follows: TGTGCCAGCAGCCCTCAAATACTAGCGGGACAGTACCAAGAGACCCAGTACTTC.

V usage is TRBV6-5 and J usage is TRBJ2-5, with 7 positions matching TRBD2. The CDR3 runs 14 residues. The germline CDR1 and CDR2 sequences are MNHEY and SVGAGI. The ends lost 5 bases at V and 4 bases at J; junction bases unmatched: 7. Here the CDR3 reads CASSTGGSGETQYF. In DNA form, the CDR3 reads TGTGCCAGCAGTACAGGCGGGAGTGGAGAGACCCAGTACTTC.

This rearrangement joins TRBV19 to TRBJ2-3, with TRBD1 matching over 7 bases. CDR1 LNHDA and CDR2 SQIVND come from the germline V gene (reference sequence). This CDR3 is 14 amino acids long. J was trimmed by 7 bases and V by 5 bases; bases with no gene match: 9. The CDR3 reads CASSPRDRINTQYF. CDR3 coding DNA: TGTGCCAGTAGTCCCCGGGACAGAATAAATACGCAGTATTTT.

V gene TRBV5-1 combines with J gene TRBJ2-1, with 10 bases fitting TRBD2. CDR1 and CDR2 from the germline V gene are SGHRS and YFSETQ. The CDR3 runs to 16 residues. The V segment lost 1 base and the J segment 4 bases; nucleotides outside the gene matches: 5. CDR3 nucleotide sequence: TGCGCCAGCAGCTTGAGGCTAGCGGGGGTGTACAATGAGCAGTTCTTC. As protein: CASSLRLAGVYNEQFF.

The chain combines TRBV5-1 with TRBJ2-7; D possibly corresponds to TRBD2 (7 bases). Germline-derived CDR1 and CDR2 are SGHRS and YFSETQ. The V and J ends lost 0 bases and 4 bases respectively, with 14 bases between them. There are 15 residues in the CDR3. The CDR3 nucleotides are TGCGCCAGCAGCTTGGATCGGGGGGCAGGGTACGAGCAGTACTTC. Translating gives CASSLDRGAGYEQYF.

This sequence joins TRBV4-1 and TRBJ1-2; 9 bases are a match to TRBD1. This CDR3 has 17 amino acids. Losses at the gene ends were 1 base for V and 1 base for J; bases not matched to a gene: 7. Germline V gene data show CDR1 as MGHRA and CDR2 as YSYEKL. The CDR3 DNA is TGCGCCAGCAGCCAAGCGGGGACAGGGAAGAATAACTATGGCTACACCTTC. This sequence encodes CASSQAGTGKNNYGYTF.

This sequence joins TRBV6-5 and TRBJ2-1; TRBD2 might be the D (7 bases). V was clipped by 2 bases and J by 6 bases, with 14 bases between them. CDR1 and CDR2 (germline): MNHEY, SVGAGI. The CDR3 totals 15 residues. The CDR3, as DNA: TGTGCCAGCAGTTACGATTGGGGAGGGGGCAATGAGCAGTTCTTC. Protein: CASSYDWGGGNEQFF.

The chain links TRBV20-1 to TRBJ1-2, with D uncertain. The germline V gene has CDR1 DFQATT and CDR2 SNEGSKA (reference sequence). V was shortened by 0 bases and J by 9 bases, with 8 bases between the two germline ends. The CDR3 is 11 amino acids. The CDR3 is CSARDRFRYTF. The CDR3 DNA is TGCAGTGCTAGAGACAGGTTCCGCTACACCTTC.

The rearrangement links TRBV5-5 to TRBJ2-7; D remains unclear. Germline V gene sequence: CDR1 SGHKS, CDR2 YYEKEE (reference sequence). CDR3 size: 14 residues. Trimming shortened V by 2 bases and J by 3 bases, and 12 bases separated the two germline ends. CDR3 region: CASSLDISIYEQYF. As DNA, the CDR3 is TGTGCCAGCAGCTTAGACATTTCGATCTACGAGCAGTACTTC.